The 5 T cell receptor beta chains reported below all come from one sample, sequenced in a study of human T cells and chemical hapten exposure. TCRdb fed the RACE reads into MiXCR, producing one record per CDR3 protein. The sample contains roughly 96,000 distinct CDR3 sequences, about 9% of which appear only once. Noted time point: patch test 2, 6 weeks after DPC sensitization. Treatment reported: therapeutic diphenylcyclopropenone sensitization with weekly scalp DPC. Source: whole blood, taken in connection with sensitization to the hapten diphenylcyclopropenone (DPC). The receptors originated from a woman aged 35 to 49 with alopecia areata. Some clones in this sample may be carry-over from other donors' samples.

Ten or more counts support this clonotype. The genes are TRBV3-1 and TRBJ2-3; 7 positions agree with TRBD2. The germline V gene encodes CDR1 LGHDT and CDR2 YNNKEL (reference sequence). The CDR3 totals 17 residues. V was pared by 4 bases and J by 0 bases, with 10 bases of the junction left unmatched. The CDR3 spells CASSLSAGGTSTDTQYF. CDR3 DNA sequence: TGTGCCAGCAGCCTCAGTGCCGGGGGGACGAGCACAGATACGCAGTATTTT.

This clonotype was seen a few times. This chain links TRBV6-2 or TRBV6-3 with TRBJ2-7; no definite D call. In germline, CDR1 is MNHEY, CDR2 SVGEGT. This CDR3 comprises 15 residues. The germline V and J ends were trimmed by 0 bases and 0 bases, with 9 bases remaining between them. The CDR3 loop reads CASSYSGASSYEQYF. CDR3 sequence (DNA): TGTGCCAGCAGTTACTCAGGTGCGAGCTCCTACGAGCAGTACTTC.

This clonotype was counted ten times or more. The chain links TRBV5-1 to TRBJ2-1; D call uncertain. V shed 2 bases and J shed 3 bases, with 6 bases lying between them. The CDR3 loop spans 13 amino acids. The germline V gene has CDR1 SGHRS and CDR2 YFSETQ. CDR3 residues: CASSFGSYNEQFF. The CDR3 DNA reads TGCGCCAGCAGCTTCGGCAGCTACAATGAGCAGTTCTTC.

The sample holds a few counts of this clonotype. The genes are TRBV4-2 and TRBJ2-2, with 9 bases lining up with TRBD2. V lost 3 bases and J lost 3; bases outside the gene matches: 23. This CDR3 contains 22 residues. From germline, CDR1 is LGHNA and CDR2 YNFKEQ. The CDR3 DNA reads TGTGCCAGCAGCCATGCCACTGGCGTGCCCGCTCAGCGGGGGGCCGACACCGGGGAGCTGTTTTTT. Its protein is CASSHATGVPAQRGADTGELFF.

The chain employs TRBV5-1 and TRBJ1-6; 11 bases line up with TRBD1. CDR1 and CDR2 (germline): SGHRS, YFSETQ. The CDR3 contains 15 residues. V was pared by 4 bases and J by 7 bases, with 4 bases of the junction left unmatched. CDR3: CASSPRDRGNSPLHF. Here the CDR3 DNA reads TGCGCCAGCAGCCCGAGGGACAGGGGGAATTCACCCCTCCACTTT.